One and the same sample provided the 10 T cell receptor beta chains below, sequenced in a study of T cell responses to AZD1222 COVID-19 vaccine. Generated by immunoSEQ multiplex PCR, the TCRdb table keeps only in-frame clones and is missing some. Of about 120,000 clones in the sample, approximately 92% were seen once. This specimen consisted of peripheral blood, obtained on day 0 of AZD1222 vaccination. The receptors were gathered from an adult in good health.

The CDR3 loop is CASNLQGYQETQYF. DNA for the CDR3: TGTGCCAGCAACTTACAGGGGTACCAAGAGACCCAGTACTTC. This rearrangement joins TRBV3-1 (or the pseudogene TRBV3-2) to TRBJ2-5, with 7 bases fitting TRBD1. The V gene end was trimmed by 7 bases and the J gene end by 0 bases; junction bases not matched to a gene: 5. CDR1 and CDR2 from the germline V gene are LGHDT and YNNKEL (reference sequence). This CDR3 contains 14 residues.

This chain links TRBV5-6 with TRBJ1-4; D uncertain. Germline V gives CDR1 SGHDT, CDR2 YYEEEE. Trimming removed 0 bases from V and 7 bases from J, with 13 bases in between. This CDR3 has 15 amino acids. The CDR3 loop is CASSLAVLTGEKLFF. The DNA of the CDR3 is TGTGCCAGCAGCTTGGCGGTGTTGACGGGTGAAAAACTGTTTTTT.

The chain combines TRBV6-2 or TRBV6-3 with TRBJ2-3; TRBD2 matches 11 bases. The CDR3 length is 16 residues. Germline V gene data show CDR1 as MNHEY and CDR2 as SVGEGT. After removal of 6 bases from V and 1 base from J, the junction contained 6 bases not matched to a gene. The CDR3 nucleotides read TGTGCCAGCAGCAACATACTAGCGGGAGGCACAGATACGCAGTATTTT. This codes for CASSNILAGGTDTQYF.

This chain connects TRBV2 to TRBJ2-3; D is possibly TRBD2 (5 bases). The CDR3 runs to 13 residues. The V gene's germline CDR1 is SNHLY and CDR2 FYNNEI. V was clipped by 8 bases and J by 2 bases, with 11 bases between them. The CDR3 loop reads CASPSGPTDTQYF. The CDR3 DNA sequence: TGTGCCAGCCCCAGCGGTCCCACAGATACGCAGTATTTT.

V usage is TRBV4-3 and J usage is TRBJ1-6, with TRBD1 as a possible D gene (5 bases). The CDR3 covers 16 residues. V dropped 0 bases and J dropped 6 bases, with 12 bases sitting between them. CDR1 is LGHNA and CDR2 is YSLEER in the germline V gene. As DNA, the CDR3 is TGCGCCAGCAGCCAAGACAGGGCGGCGATTAATTCACCCCTCCACTTT. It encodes CASSQDRAAINSPLHF.

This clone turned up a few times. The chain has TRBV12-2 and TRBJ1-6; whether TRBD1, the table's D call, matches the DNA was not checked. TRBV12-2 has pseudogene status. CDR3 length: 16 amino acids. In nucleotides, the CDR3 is TGTGCAAGTCGCTTAGCGCCCCGACAGGGGGATTCACCCCTCCACTTT. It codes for CASRLAPRQGDSPLHF.

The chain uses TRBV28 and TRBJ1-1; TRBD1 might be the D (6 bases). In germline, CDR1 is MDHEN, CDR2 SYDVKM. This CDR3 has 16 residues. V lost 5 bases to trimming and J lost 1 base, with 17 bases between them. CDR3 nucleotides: TGTGCCAGCAGTCTATTCTCCGAGACAGGGAACACTGAAGCTTTCTTT. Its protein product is CASSLFSETGNTEAFF.

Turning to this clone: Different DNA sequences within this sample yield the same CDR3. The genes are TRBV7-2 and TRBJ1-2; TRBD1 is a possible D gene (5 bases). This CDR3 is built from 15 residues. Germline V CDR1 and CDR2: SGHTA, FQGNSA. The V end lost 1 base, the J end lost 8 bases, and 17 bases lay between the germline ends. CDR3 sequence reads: CASSLVWGGGRGYTF. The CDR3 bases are TGTGCCAGCAGCTTAGTTTGGGGCGGGGGTCGGGGCTACACCTTC.

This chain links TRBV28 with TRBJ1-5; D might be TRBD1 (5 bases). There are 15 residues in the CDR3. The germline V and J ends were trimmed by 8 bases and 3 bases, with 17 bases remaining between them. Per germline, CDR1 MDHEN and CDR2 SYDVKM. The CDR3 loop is CASSSRAGANQPQHF. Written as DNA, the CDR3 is TGTGCCAGCTCCTCTCGGGCCGGGGCCAATCAGCCCCAGCATTTT.

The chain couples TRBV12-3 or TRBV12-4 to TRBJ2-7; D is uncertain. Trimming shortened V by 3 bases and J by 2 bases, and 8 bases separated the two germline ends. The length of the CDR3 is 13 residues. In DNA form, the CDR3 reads TGTGCCAGCAGTTTTGGTAGTCCCTACGAGCAGTACTTC. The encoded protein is CASSFGSPYEQYF.